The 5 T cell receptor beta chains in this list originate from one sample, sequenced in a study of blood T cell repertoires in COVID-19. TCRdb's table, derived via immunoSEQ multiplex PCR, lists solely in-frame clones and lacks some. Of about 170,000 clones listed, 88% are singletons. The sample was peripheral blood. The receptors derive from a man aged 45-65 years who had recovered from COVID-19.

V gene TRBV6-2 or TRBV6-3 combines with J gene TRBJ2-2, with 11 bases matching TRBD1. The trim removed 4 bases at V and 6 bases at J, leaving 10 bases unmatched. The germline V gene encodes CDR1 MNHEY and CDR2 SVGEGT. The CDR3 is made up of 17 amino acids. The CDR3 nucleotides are TGTGCCAGCAGTTCCCCCCCCGGACAGGGGGCTTCCGGGGAGCTGTTTTTT. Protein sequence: CASSSPPGQGASGELFF.

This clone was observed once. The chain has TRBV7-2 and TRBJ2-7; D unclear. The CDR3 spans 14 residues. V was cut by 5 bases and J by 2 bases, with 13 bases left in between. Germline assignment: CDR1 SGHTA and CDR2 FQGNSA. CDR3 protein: CASSPPGSTYEQYF. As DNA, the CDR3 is TGTGCCAGCAGCCCGCCGGGTTCAACCTACGAGCAGTACTTC. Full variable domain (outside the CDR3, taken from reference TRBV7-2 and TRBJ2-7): GAGVSQSPSNKVTEKGKDVELRCDPISGHTALYWYRQSLGQGLEFLIYFQGNSAPDKSGLPSDRFSAERTGGSVSTLTIQRTQQEDSAVYLCASSPPGSTYEQYFGPGTRLTVT.

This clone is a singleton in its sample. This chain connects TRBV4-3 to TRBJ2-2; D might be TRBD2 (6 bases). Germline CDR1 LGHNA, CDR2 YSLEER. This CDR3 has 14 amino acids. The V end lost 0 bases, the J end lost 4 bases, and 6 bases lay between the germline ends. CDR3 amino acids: CASSQERGTGELFF. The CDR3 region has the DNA TGCGCCAGCAGCCAAGAGCGGGGCACCGGGGAGCTGTTTTTT.

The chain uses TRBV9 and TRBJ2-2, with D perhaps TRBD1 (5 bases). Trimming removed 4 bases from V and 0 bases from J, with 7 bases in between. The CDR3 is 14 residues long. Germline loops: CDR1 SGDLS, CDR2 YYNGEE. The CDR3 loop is CASSPRANTGELFF. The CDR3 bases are TGTGCCAGCAGCCCCAGGGCGAACACCGGGGAGCTGTTTTTT.

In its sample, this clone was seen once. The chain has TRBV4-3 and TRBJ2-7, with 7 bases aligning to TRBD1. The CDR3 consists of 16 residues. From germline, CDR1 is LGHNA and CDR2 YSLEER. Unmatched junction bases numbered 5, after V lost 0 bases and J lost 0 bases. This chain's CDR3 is CASSQDRAGGSYEQYF. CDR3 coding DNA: TGCGCCAGCAGCCAAGATCGCGCAGGGGGCTCCTACGAGCAGTACTTC.